One and the same sample provided the 30 T cell receptor beta chains below, sequenced in a study of blood T cells in healthy people across ages. A second PCR of roughly 7 to 11 cycles used a sample-barcoded 5' primer and a J-beta primer mix. TCRdb re-analysed the 5' RACE reads in MiXCR, keeping a single row per CDR3 protein. The sample consists of over a million distinct CDR3 sequences, approximately 39% of them appearing once. Sample: blood. The receptors were gathered from a woman between 18 and 29 years old in good health.

This chain links TRBV4-2 with TRBJ2-5, with a possible D match to TRBD2 (5 bases). Trimming shortened V by 0 bases and J by 11 bases, and 16 bases separated the two germline ends. Germline assignment: CDR1 LGHNA and CDR2 YNFKEQ. The CDR3 covers 14 residues. CDR3 protein: CASSQDFGSSEQYF. CDR3 DNA sequence: TGTGCCAGCAGCCAAGATTTTGGGAGCAGTGAGCAGTACTTC.

In this sample, this clonotype turned up a few times. This sequence joins TRBV7-2 and TRBJ2-1; TRBD2 aligns across 7 bases. The CDR3 has 15 residues. The V gene's germline CDR1 is SGHTA and CDR2 FQGNSA. Trimming removed 4 bases from V and 9 bases from J; junction bases left unmatched: 12. The CDR3 is CASSSQGLGFGEQFF. The CDR3 DNA follows: TGTGCCAGCAGCTCCCAAGGACTAGGTTTTGGTGAGCAGTTCTTC.

This chain uses TRBV7-2 with TRBJ2-4, with D possibly TRBD1 on 5 matching bases. The DNA end lines up better with TRBJ2-7; the J call may be wrong. The CDR3 has 14 amino acids. The germline V gene encodes CDR1 SGHTA and CDR2 FQGNSA. CDR3 region: CASSLAPTVSEQYF. The CDR3 region has the DNA TGTGCCAGCAGCTTAGCACCGACAGTAAGCGAGCAGTACTTC.

The chain recombines TRBV27 with TRBJ2-7, with D maybe TRBD1 (6 bases). V gave up 5 bases and J gave up 2 bases, with 16 bases separating them. Germline CDR1 is MNHEY and CDR2 is SMNVEV (reference sequence). This CDR3 spans 15 amino acids. The CDR3 nucleotides are TGTGCCAGCAGTGTAGCCGGGACAAACGCCTACGAGCAGTACTTC. Its protein product is CASSVAGTNAYEQYF.

This chain links TRBV20-1 with TRBJ1-2; a weak D match, TRBD1 (6 bases). Trimming left V 6 bases short and J 8 bases short, with 28 bases between. This CDR3 region has 16 residues. In germline, CDR1 is DFQATT, CDR2 SNEGSKA (reference sequence). The CDR3 region is CSATGDRLMGRRGYTF. Written as DNA, the CDR3 is TGCAGTGCCACCGGAGACAGGTTGATGGGGAGAAGAGGCTACACCTTC.

This clonotype was detected once. This rearrangement joins TRBV25-1 to TRBJ1-2; 7 bases map to TRBD1. The CDR3 contains 13 residues. V lost 6 bases to trimming and J lost 7 bases; unmatched junction nucleotides: 8. The germline CDR1 and CDR2 sequences are MGHDK and SYGVNS. Here the CDR3 reads CASRQGLNSGYTF. Written as DNA, the CDR3 is TGTGCCAGCAGACAGGGGCTGAACAGTGGCTACACCTTC.

This chain uses TRBV20-1 with TRBJ2-6; 7 bases agree with TRBD1. The germline V gene encodes CDR1 DFQATT and CDR2 SNEGSKA (reference sequence). J was trimmed by 4 bases and V by 4 bases; bases with no gene match: 4. This CDR3 has 14 amino acids. The CDR3 reads CSATDRAGANVLTF. CDR3 DNA sequence: TGCAGTGCTACCGACAGGGCCGGGGCCAACGTCCTGACTTTC.

The genes are TRBV7-2 and TRBJ1-2; no clear D gene. The CDR3 is 13 residues long. Trimming pared 6 bases from V and 5 bases from J, leaving 13 bases between. Germline values: CDR1 SGHTA, CDR2 FQGNSA. The CDR3 loop is CASSSGPTYGYTF. In DNA form, the CDR3 reads TGTGCCAGCAGTTCAGGACCGACTTATGGCTACACCTTC.

The sample holds a few counts of this clonotype. This chain uses TRBV9 with TRBJ2-3, with 7 nucleotides matching TRBD1. The ends lost 1 base at V and 0 bases at J; junction bases unmatched: 2. The CDR3 has 15 residues. Germline CDR1 is SGDLS and CDR2 is YYNGEE. CDR3 amino acids: CASSVKGASTDTQYF. CDR3 nucleotide sequence: TGTGCCAGCAGCGTAAAGGGGGCGAGCACAGATACGCAGTATTTT.

This clonotype was detected once. V gene TRBV20-1 combines with J gene TRBJ2-6; 8 bases match TRBD2. This CDR3 is built from 15 residues. After removal of 4 bases from V and 2 bases from J, the junction contained 4 bases not matched to a gene. CDR1 and CDR2 (germline): DFQATT, SNEGSKA (reference sequence). CDR3 loop: CSANLGRAGANVLTF. In DNA form, the CDR3 reads TGCAGTGCTAACCTCGGGAGGGCTGGGGCCAACGTCCTGACTTTC.

This clonotype was observed a few times. The rearrangement links TRBV29-1 to TRBJ1-2, with D possibly matching TRBD1 (6 bases). Deletions cut 0 bases from V and 10 bases from J, with 12 bases between. The germline CDR1 and CDR2 sequences are SQVTM and ANQGSEA. CDR3 length: 12 residues. This CDR3 reads CSVEEGAIVYTF. The CDR3 DNA follows: TGCAGCGTTGAAGAGGGGGCGATCGTCTACACCTTC.

The chain links TRBV27 to TRBJ1-1; D unclear. V lost 5 bases and J 5 bases, leaving 15 bases between the germline ends. The CDR3 runs 14 residues. Germline assignment: CDR1 MNHEY and CDR2 SMNVEV (reference sequence). CDR3 DNA: TGTGCCAGCAGTCGGGCCGCCGTTAGGACTGAAGCTTTCTTT. Translated, it gives CASSRAAVRTEAFF.

In DNA form, the CDR3 reads TGTGCCAGCAGCTTGCCGTATTCACCCCTCCACTTT. Translation gives CASSLPYSPLHF. The chain links TRBV5-4 to TRBJ1-6; D not certain. V lost 1 base to trimming and J lost 8 bases, with 4 bases between them. The CDR3 runs to 12 residues. The V gene's germline CDR1 is SGHNT and CDR2 YYREEE (reference sequence).

As for this clonotype: A much larger clone is a single base away; this may be a read error. The V and J genes are TRBV12-3 or TRBV12-4 and TRBJ2-7; 10 bases are a match to TRBD2. The CDR3 spans 14 residues. CDR3 sequence (DNA): TGTGTCAGCAGTTTTGGGACTAGCGCCTACGAGCAGTACTTC. As protein: CVSSFGTSAYEQYF.

The rearrangement uses TRBV4-2 and TRBJ2-1; 9 positions match TRBD2. Trimming removed 1 base from V and 7 bases from J; junction bases left unmatched: 5. The CDR3 runs 15 residues. CDR1 and CDR2 from the germline V gene are LGHNA and YNFKEQ. DNA for the CDR3: TGTGCCAGCAGCCAAGGCGGGGGGGGGTCAAATGAGCAGTTCTTC. Residues: CASSQGGGGSNEQFF.

For this clonotype: The junction departs from germline at one end; a sequencing error may be responsible. V and J are TRBV4-3 and TRBJ2-7; TRBD2 agrees at 10 bases. There are 15 residues in the CDR3. Germline assignment: CDR1 LGHNA and CDR2 YSLEER. CDR3 loop: CASSPSGGISYAQYF. The CDR3 DNA follows: TGCGCCAGCAGCCCTAGCGGGGGTATCTCCTACGCGCAGTACTTC.

The chain uses TRBV5-1 and TRBJ1-2, with TRBD1 matching 10 bases. Germline V gene data show CDR1 as SGHRS and CDR2 as YFSETQ. V lost 3 bases to trimming and J lost 8 bases; unmatched junction nucleotides: 4. The CDR3 runs 13 residues. In DNA form, the CDR3 reads TGCGCCAGCAGCTCCGGGACAGGGGAAGGCTACACCTTC. The encoded protein is CASSSGTGEGYTF.

As for this clonotype: Relative to the germline gene, one junction end is altered; a read error may explain this. This chain uses TRBV4-1 with TRBJ1-1; 9 bases fit TRBD1. Germline lookup yields CDR1 MGHRA and CDR2 YSYEKL. The CDR3 sequence is 16 residues long. The CDR3, as DNA: TGCGCCAGCAACCAACCGGGACAGGGCCGAGAATCGGAAGCTTTCTTT. Encoded protein: CASNQPGQGRESEAFF.

J is TRBJ1-2 and V is TRBV6-5; no clear D gene. The CDR3 extends over 13 amino acids. Trimming took 0 bases from V and 3 from J, leaving 5 bases between them. The germline V gene encodes CDR1 MNHEY and CDR2 SVGAGI. The CDR3 spells CASSYSKDYGYTF. The CDR3 DNA follows: TGTGCCAGCAGTTACTCTAAGGACTATGGCTACACCTTC.

This rearrangement joins TRBV13 to TRBJ2-5, with D possibly being TRBD2 (6 bases). Trimming stripped 6 bases from V and 1 base from J, with 15 bases between. The CDR3 runs to 15 residues. Germline loops: CDR1 PRHDT, CDR2 FYEKMQ (reference sequence). The CDR3 is CASSGVDGSQETQYF. Here the CDR3 DNA reads TGTGCCAGCAGTGGTGTTGACGGGAGCCAAGAGACCCAGTACTTC.

The chain combines TRBV15 with TRBJ2-7; D may be TRBD1 or TRBD2 (5 bases each). Between the trimmed V and J ends, which lost 2 bases and 7 bases, there was a span of 15 bases. The CDR3 runs to 14 residues. The germline CDR1 and CDR2 sequences are LNHNV and YYDKDF (reference sequence). CDR3 in amino acids: CATSRLRGVDEQYF. CDR3 coding DNA: TGTGCCACCAGCAGACTCAGAGGGGTGGATGAGCAGTACTTC.

This clonotype has only a few counts. The gene calls are TRBV9 and TRBJ2-1, with a tentative D call TRBD2 (5 bases). This CDR3 region has 14 residues. V lost 0 bases and J 9 bases, leaving 13 bases between the germline ends. Germline CDR1 SGDLS, CDR2 YYNGEE. The DNA for the CDR3 is TGTGCCAGCAGCGTAGAGCCAATCCGGGGTGAGCAGTTCTTC. This translates into CASSVEPIRGEQFF.

J is TRBJ2-1 and V is TRBV24-1; TRBD1 matches at 9 bases. Germline CDR1 and CDR2: KGHDR and SFDVKD. V gave up 2 bases and J gave up 9 bases; unmatched junction bases: 7. This CDR3 is built from 15 residues. The CDR3 DNA sequence: TGTGCCACCAGTGATTGGACAGGGGAGGGGGCTGAGCAGTTCTTC. Its protein is CATSDWTGEGAEQFF.

The rearrangement joins TRBV20-1 to TRBJ2-7; 8 positions agree with TRBD2. The CDR3 loop spans 14 amino acids. CDR1 is DFQATT and CDR2 is SNEGSKA in the germline V gene (reference sequence). The ends lost 4 bases at V and 3 bases at J; junction bases unmatched: 8. CDR3 nucleotides: TGCAGTGCTAAGCCGGTAGCGGGATACTACGAGCAGTACTTC. Protein product: CSAKPVAGYYEQYF.

This clonotype was seen only a few times. The rearrangement joins TRBV28 to TRBJ2-6, with D unclear. V lost 6 bases and J lost 4, with 7 bases in between. The CDR3 totals 13 residues. Germline CDR1 and CDR2: MDHEN and SYDVKM. The CDR3 DNA is TGTGCCAGCAGGCTTAGAGGGGCCAACGTCCTGACTTTC. It is translated as CASRLRGANVLTF.

This clonotype appeared a few times. This chain uses TRBV20-1 with TRBJ1-1; unclear D gene. The germline CDR1 and CDR2 sequences are DFQATT and SNEGSKA (reference sequence). V dropped 5 bases and J dropped 5 bases, with 12 bases sitting between them. The CDR3 is 12 residues long. This chain's CDR3 is CSALRPSTEAFF. The DNA of the CDR3 is TGCAGTGCTCTTCGGCCCTCTACTGAAGCTTTCTTT.

The chain couples TRBV5-1 to TRBJ2-1; 13 positions match TRBD2. Germline CDR1 and CDR2: SGHRS and YFSETQ. There are 17 residues in the CDR3. The V segment lost 0 bases and the J segment 6 bases; nucleotides outside the gene matches: 6. In nucleotides, the CDR3 is TGCGCCAGCAGCTTGGCCCCACTAGCGGGAGGGCTCAATGAGCAGTTCTTC. This sequence encodes CASSLAPLAGGLNEQFF.

The chain carries TRBV4-3 and TRBJ2-6; perhaps TRBD2 as D (5 bases). V lost 0 bases and J 1 base, leaving 13 bases between the germline ends. Germline CDR1 LGHNA, CDR2 YSLEER. The CDR3 has 18 residues. For the CDR3, the DNA is TGCGCCAGCAGCCAAGAAGAGGGCCCCCATTCTGGGGCCAACGTCCTGACTTTC. This encodes CASSQEEGPHSGANVLTF.

This clonotype was seen a few times. The rearrangement links TRBV3-1 to TRBJ1-1, with D unresolved. CDR3 length: 15 amino acids. Trimming left V 1 base short and J 0 bases short, with 9 bases between. Germline CDR1 and CDR2: LGHDT and YNNKEL (reference sequence). The DNA of the CDR3 is TGTGCCAGCAGCCAAGCCGGGAGCATGAACACTGAAGCTTTCTTT. The encoded protein is CASSQAGSMNTEAFF.

The J gene is TRBJ2-3, the V gene TRBV24-1; possible D gene TRBD2, 5 bases. The germline gives CDR1 KGHDR, CDR2 SFDVKD. CDR3 length: 16 residues. V lost 0 bases to trimming and J lost 2 bases, with 11 bases between them. CDR3 in amino acids: CATSDLVGDITDTQYF. CDR3 coding DNA: TGTGCCACCAGTGATTTGGTGGGAGACATCACAGATACGCAGTATTTT.